A selection of T cell receptor beta chains follows, all from one sample in a study of blood T cell repertoires in COVID-19. Libraries were prepared by immunoSEQ multiplex PCR; TCRdb keeps only in-frame clonotypes and omits some of them. The sample shows 150,000 or so clones, approximately 86% of them seen only once. Sequencing used peripheral blood. These receptors originate from a man aged 50-60 years with active or convalescent COVID-19. Both conserved end residues are part of each CDR3. A D gene is named only where the DNA matches it firmly. Some rows have no size entry. The others give once, few or many, or a class for an expanded clone.

v_gene,d_gene,j_gene,abundance,len,CDR3aa,CDR3nt
TRBV12-5,-,TRBJ2-3,-,11,CASGSTDTQYF,TGTGCTAGTGGTTCGACAGATACGCAGTATTTT
TRBV3-1/TRBV3-2,-,TRBJ2-2,-,14,CASSHEELTGELFF,TGTGCCAGCAGCCATGAGGAGCTCACCGGGGAGCTGTTTTTT
TRBV18,-,TRBJ1-4,-,15,CASSPVQVINEKLFF,TGTGCCAGCTCACCAGTACAAGTGATTAATGAAAAACTGTTTTTT
TRBV7-3,TRBD2,TRBJ2-1,-,14,CASSLVAGVGEQFF,TGTGCCAGCAGCTTAGTAGCGGGAGTTGGAGAGCAGTTCTTC
TRBV18,TRBD2,TRBJ2-1,-,17,CASSPRLAGASYNEQFF,TGTGCCAGCTCACCACGACTAGCGGGGGCCTCCTACAATGAGCAGTTCTTC
TRBV5-4,-,TRBJ2-7,-,13,CASSPASGYEQYF,TGTGCCAGCAGCCCCGCTTCCGGCTACGAGCAGTACTTC
TRBV5-1,-,TRBJ1-5,-,13,CASSLEVNQPQHF,TGCGCCAGCAGCTTAGAGGTCAATCAGCCCCAGCATTTT
TRBV5-1,-,TRBJ1-1,-,13,CASSFGTSTEAFF,TGCGCCAGCAGCTTTGGGACATCGACTGAAGCTTTCTTT
TRBV28,-,TRBJ1-4,-,16,CASSSRRTATNEKLFF,TGTGCCAGCAGTTCCCGCCGGACAGCCACTAATGAAAAACTGTTTTTT
TRBV4-3,-,TRBJ2-2,-,15,CASSPYTGSAGELFF,TGCGCCAGCAGCCCCTACACAGGGAGCGCCGGGGAGCTGTTTTTT
TRBV5-1,-,TRBJ1-4,-,15,CASSLEGRPHEKLFF,TGCGCCAGCAGCTTAGAGGGCAGGCCACATGAAAAACTGTTTTTT
TRBV24-1,-,TRBJ1-2,-,14,CATSESPDSYGYTF,TGTGCCACCAGTGAAAGTCCGGACAGTTATGGCTACACCTTC
TRBV28,TRBD1,TRBJ1-2,-,13,CASRPGQVYGYTF,TGTGCCAGTCGGCCGGGACAGGTCTATGGCTACACCTTC
TRBV7-2,-,TRBJ1-3,-,15,CASSLKLTSGNTIYF,TGTGCCAGCAGCTTAAAGCTCACCTCTGGAAACACCATATATTTT
TRBV7-2,-,TRBJ1-3,-,17,CASSSPGLFQFGNTIYF,TGTGCCAGCAGCTCGCCGGGTCTTTTCCAATTTGGAAACACCATATATTTT
TRBV10-3,TRBD1,TRBJ1-1,-,14,CAISGTGGSTEAFF,TGTGCCATCAGCGGAACAGGGGGAAGCACTGAAGCTTTCTTT
TRBV28,TRBD1,TRBJ1-1,-,14,CASSPPGQAPGAFF,TGTGCCAGCAGTCCCCCTGGACAGGCGCCCGGAGCTTTCTTT
TRBV7-3,TRBD1,TRBJ2-2,-,14,CASSLDRGPGELFF,TGTGCCAGCAGCTTAGACAGGGGGCCCGGGGAGCTGTTTTTT
TRBV14,TRBD1,TRBJ1-1,-,19,CASSQEGNRDRGIPKPAFF,TGTGCCAGCAGCCAAGAGGGGAACCGGGACAGGGGGATCCCCAAGCCAGCTTTCTTT
TRBV6-5,TRBD1,TRBJ1-5,-,14,CASSLTGGSQPQHF,TGTGCCAGCAGTTTGACAGGGGGCAGTCAGCCCCAGCATTTT
TRBV18,-,TRBJ1-2,-,13,CASSSGQIYGYTF,TGTGCCAGCTCATCAGGACAGATCTATGGCTACACCTTC
TRBV27,TRBD1,TRBJ1-6,-,13,CASRNHRGGALHF,TGTGCCAGCAGAAATCACAGGGGCGGAGCCCTCCACTTT
TRBV19,TRBD1,TRBJ1-1,-,14,CASRRQGKNTEAFF,TGTGCCAGTCGGAGACAGGGGAAGAACACTGAAGCTTTCTTT
TRBV6-6,TRBD1,TRBJ2-3,-,17,CASSPRGTGGPTDTQYF,TGTGCCAGCAGTCCCCGAGGGACAGGGGGCCCCACAGATACGCAGTATTTT
TRBV18,TRBD2,TRBJ2-7,-,16,CASSITGTSGMGEQYF,TGTGCCAGCTCAATCACCGGGACTAGCGGGATGGGGGAGCAGTACTTC
TRBV7-2,TRBD1,TRBJ1-6,-,15,CASSKSGQDPSPLHF,TGTGCCAGCAGCAAATCGGGACAGGATCCTTCACCCCTCCACTTT
TRBV7-9,-,TRBJ2-7,-,13,CASSFKPTGEQYF,TGTGCCAGCAGCTTCAAACCGACAGGCGAGCAGTACTTC
TRBV30,TRBD2,TRBJ2-7,-,14,CAWRGLAGSYEQYF,TGTGCCTGGAGGGGACTAGCGGGGAGCTACGAGCAGTACTTC
TRBV21-1,-,TRBJ2-7,-,17,CASSKKLPGQGAWEQYF,TGTGCCAGCAGCAAAAAATTACCGGGACAGGGGGCGTGGGAGCAGTACTTC
TRBV30,TRBD2,TRBJ2-5,-,16,CAWRPGLAGPRKTQYF,TGTGCCTGGAGGCCGGGACTAGCGGGACCAAGGAAGACCCAGTACTTC
TRBV5-1,TRBD1,TRBJ2-2,-,16,CASSLVGQGNTGELFF,TGCGCCAGCAGCTTGGTGGGACAGGGAAACACCGGGGAGCTGTTTTTT
TRBV11-2,-,TRBJ1-4,-,14,CASSFVRGDEKLFF,TGTGCCAGCAGCTTTGTCCGGGGGGACGAAAAACTGTTTTTT
TRBV3-1/TRBV3-2,-,TRBJ2-7,-,17,CASSQEPWEIKSYEQYF,TGTGCCAGCAGCCAAGAACCCTGGGAGATTAAGTCCTACGAGCAGTACTTC
TRBV7-2,TRBD1,TRBJ2-1,once,15,CASSLLGQGADEQFF,TGTGCCAGCAGCTTATTAGGACAGGGGGCCGATGAGCAGTTCTTC
TRBV5-4,-,TRBJ1-6,-,19,CASSAEPGTANSYNSPLHF,TGTGCCAGCAGCGCGGAGCCGGGAACTGCTAACTCCTATAATTCACCCCTCCACTTT
TRBV3-1/TRBV3-2,-,TRBJ2-4,-,16,CASSPRGGFGKNIQYF,TGTGCCAGCAGCCCCAGAGGGGGTTTCGGCAAAAACATTCAGTACTTC
TRBV7-9,-,TRBJ2-3,-,14,CASSDNPTTDTQYF,TGTGCCAGCAGCGATAACCCTACCACAGATACGCAGTATTTT
TRBV4-1,TRBD1,TRBJ1-1,few,15,CASSQDNRGNTEAFF,TGCGCCAGCAGCCAAGACAACAGGGGTAACACTGAAGCTTTCTTT
TRBV19,TRBD1,TRBJ1-3,-,14,CATQRDRRGNTIYF,TGTGCTACCCAAAGGGACAGGCGGGGAAACACCATATATTTT
TRBV6-6,-,TRBJ2-7,-,14,CASRRQTTSYEQYF,TGTGCCAGCAGACGACAGACTACTTCCTACGAGCAGTACTTC
TRBV7-2,-,TRBJ1-2,-,14,CASSLEAGNYGYTF,TGTGCCAGCAGCTTAGAGGCAGGGAACTATGGCTACACCTTC
TRBV20-1,TRBD2,TRBJ2-3,-,15,CSASGGGSGTDTQYF,TGCAGTGCTAGTGGGGGGGGGAGTGGCACAGATACGCAGTATTTT
TRBV7-2,TRBD2,TRBJ2-3,once,18,CASSPLGWTSGGSDTQYF,TGTGCCAGCAGCCCCCTCGGTTGGACTAGCGGGGGCTCAGATACGCAGTATTTT
TRBV11-2,-,TRBJ2-7,-,15,CASSPPTGRAYEQYF,TGTGCCAGCAGCCCCCCGACAGGACGAGCCTACGAGCAGTACTTC
TRBV5-4,TRBD2,TRBJ2-3,-,16,CASSFLTSGGTDTQYF,TGTGCCAGCAGCTTCCTGACTAGCGGGGGCACAGATACGCAGTATTTT